These 18 T cell receptor beta chains were all obtained from the same sample, sequenced in a study of low-dose radiotherapy and immunotherapy resistance in tumors. Alpha and beta chains were covered, as first-strand cDNA relied on TRAV- and TRBV-specific primers. Amplification, which lasted 20 to 25 PCR cycles, used a constant-region primer and V-primer adapter to amplify TCRs. TCRdb reprocessed the reads with MiXCR, giving one entry per CDR3 protein. Of approximately 70,000 distinct CDR3 sequences listed, about a third are singletons. Specified time point: before trial treatment. The sequencing used PBMCs, collected before treatment. These receptors came from a female donor with ovarian cancer.

Ten or more counts support this clonotype. This sequence joins TRBV28 and TRBJ2-4; unclear D gene. Germline assignment: CDR1 MDHEN and CDR2 SYDVKM. CDR3 size: 15 residues. Between the trimmed V and J ends, which lost 3 bases and 6 bases, there was a span of 15 bases. DNA for the CDR3: TGTGCCAGCAGTTTTAATTCCCGCGATCTAAACATTCAGTACTTC. This gives the protein CASSFNSRDLNIQYF.

The gene calls are TRBV20-1 and TRBJ2-4, with a weak D call TRBD1 (7 bases). The V and J ends lost 6 bases and 0 bases respectively, with 15 bases between them. Germline CDR1 DFQATT, CDR2 SNEGSKA (reference sequence). The CDR3 spans 15 residues. The CDR3 DNA reads TGCAGTGCCCGGGGGACAGACCTAGCCAAAAACATTCAGTACTTC. It is translated as CSARGTDLAKNIQYF.

Comment on this clonotype: This likely traces to a read error, being one base from a far larger clone. V gene TRBV21-1 combines with J gene TRBJ2-5; the D segment call TRBD2 is taken from the table without a DNA check. TRBV21-1 is deemed a pseudogene. This CDR3 has 16 residues. CDR3 loop: CASSKGLTAGVYEQYF. Here the CDR3 DNA reads TGTGCCAGCAGCAAGGGCCTGACGGCGGGAGTTTATGAGCAGTACTTC.

Points on this clonotype: One base separates it from a far larger clone, so it is likely a read error. The chain employs TRBV2 and TRBJ2-2; D perhaps matches TRBD2 (5 bases). V lost 6 bases, J lost 0 bases, and 14 bases lay in between. The germline V gene has CDR1 SNHLY and CDR2 FYNNEI. The CDR3 runs 16 residues. CDR3 residues: CASRITQEANTGELFF. CDR3 coding DNA: TGTGCCAGCAGGATTACCCAGGAGGCGAACACCGGGGAGCTGTTTTTT.

As to this clonotype: This is likely an artifact of a read error, given a far larger clone one base away. The rearrangement uses TRBV6-8 and TRBJ2-7; possible D gene TRBD1, 6 bases. CDR1 is MNHGY, CDR2 SAAAGT, per germline. The ends were cut back, 6 bases at V and 4 bases at J, with 10 bases in the middle. The CDR3 totals 12 residues. CDR3 region: CASSTGQYEQYF. CDR3 DNA sequence: TGTGCCAGCAGCACGGGACAATACGAGCAGTACTTC.

J is TRBJ2-7 and V is TRBV29-1; 11 bases line up with TRBD1. The CDR3 is 12 residues long. Germline values: CDR1 SQVTM, CDR2 ANQGSEA. V was pared by 6 bases and J by 5 bases, with 3 bases of the junction left unmatched. The CDR3 spells CSVGQGANEQYF. The CDR3 coding sequence is TGCAGCGTAGGACAGGGGGCCAACGAGCAGTACTTC.

As for this clonotype: A single base is all that separates this from a far larger clone, so a read error is likely. The rearrangement uses TRBV18 and TRBJ2-7; 8 positions match TRBD1. The J segment lost 7 bases and the V segment lost 3 bases, leaving 14 bases of the junction unmatched. The CDR3 is 16 residues long. Germline lookup yields CDR1 KGHSH and CDR2 LQKENI. The DNA of the CDR3 is TGTGCCAGCTCACCCCCGCAGGGGGCGGGATACAATGAGCAGTACTTC. Its protein is CASSPPQGAGYNEQYF.

At least ten counts were recorded for this clonotype. The gene calls are TRBV2 and TRBJ2-7; a possible D gene is TRBD1 (6 bases). Germline V gene data show CDR1 as SNHLY and CDR2 as FYNNEI. The V gene lost 6 bases and the J gene lost 0 bases, with 12 bases spanning the gap. The CDR3 sequence is 14 residues long. CDR3: CASRRDNPSYEQYF. The CDR3 DNA follows: TGTGCCAGCAGAAGGGACAATCCCTCCTACGAGCAGTACTTC.

This clonotype was detected ten times or more. This chain connects TRBV4-2 to TRBJ1-1, with D possibly matching TRBD1 (6 bases). The CDR3 covers 14 residues. V was clipped by 3 bases and J by 5 bases, with 13 bases between them. The V gene's germline CDR1 is LGHNA and CDR2 YNFKEQ. This CDR3 is CASSQGRGGTEAFF. As DNA, the CDR3 is TGTGCCAGCAGCCAGGGGAGAGGGGGGACTGAAGCTTTCTTT.

The sample holds a few counts of this clonotype. The chain is built from TRBV6-2 or TRBV6-3 and TRBJ1-1; 7 positions agree with TRBD1. Germline V CDR1 and CDR2: MNHEY, SVGEGT. The junction had 13 bases not matched to a gene; V was cut back by 5 bases and J by 10 bases. The CDR3 has 14 amino acids. The CDR3 sequence is CASSDVQKGAAAFF. In DNA, the CDR3 is TGTGCCAGCAGTGATGTACAGAAGGGGGCTGCAGCTTTCTTT.

This clonotype has at least ten counts. J is TRBJ1-2 and V is TRBV5-1; TRBD1 agrees at 7 bases. The CDR3 totals 14 residues. Germline V gives CDR1 SGHRS, CDR2 YFSETQ. Trimming at V came to 0 bases and at J to 6 bases, leaving 5 bases not matched to a gene. DNA of the CDR3: TGCGCCAGCAGCTTGGCCGTCAGGGGGAATGGCTACACCTTC. Amino acid sequence: CASSLAVRGNGYTF. The complete variable domain, with remaining parts taken from reference TRBV5-1 and TRBJ1-2, reads KAGVTQTPRYLIKTRGQQVTLSCSPISGHRSVSWYQQTPGQGLQFLFEYFSETQRNKGNFPGRFSGRQFSNSRSEMNVSTLELGDSALYLCASSLAVRGNGYTFGSGTRLTVV.

The chain employs TRBV20-1 and TRBJ2-2; D unresolved. The CDR3 sequence is 13 residues long. V shed 1 base and J shed 4 bases, with 7 bases lying between them. CDR1 is DFQATT, CDR2 SNEGSKA, per germline (reference sequence). DNA of the CDR3: TGCAGTGCTAGAGGGCACCTCACCGGGGAGCTGTTTTTT. It yields the protein CSARGHLTGELFF.

This sequence joins TRBV28 and TRBJ2-1; D call uncertain. CDR1 is MDHEN, CDR2 SYDVKM, per germline. This CDR3 comprises 13 residues. Trimming took 2 bases from V and 6 from J, leaving 8 bases between them. The CDR3 bases are TGTGCCAGCAGTTTACAGTTTGCCAATGAGCAGTTCTTC. As protein: CASSLQFANEQFF.

The V call is TRBV19, the J call TRBJ2-2, with 8 bases identical to TRBD1. Germline V gene sequence: CDR1 LNHDA, CDR2 SQIVND (reference sequence). The trim removed 3 bases at V and 0 bases at J, leaving 9 bases unmatched. This CDR3 has 18 residues. The CDR3 sequence: CASSIIVPGGANTGELFF. CDR3 nucleotides: TGTGCCAGTAGTATTATTGTTCCAGGGGGCGCGAACACCGGGGAGCTGTTTTTT.

Ten or more counts support this clonotype. This rearrangement joins TRBV5-1 to TRBJ1-6; D unresolved. CDR3 size: 14 residues. Trimming cost V 4 bases and J 5 bases, with 10 bases left between them. Germline assignment: CDR1 SGHRS and CDR2 YFSETQ. CDR3 nucleotide sequence: TGCGCCAGCAGCAGGGTAGCGGATAATTCACCCCTCCACTTT. Protein product: CASSRVADNSPLHF.

This sequence joins TRBV25-1 and TRBJ2-5, with 14 bases identical to TRBD2. CDR3 size: 16 residues. Germline V gene sequence: CDR1 MGHDK, CDR2 SYGVNS. V gave up 4 bases and J gave up 5 bases; unmatched junction bases: 6. The CDR3 DNA follows: TGTGCCAGCAGTGTCGGGACTAGCGGGAGTCAGGAGACCCAGTACTTC. Protein product: CASSVGTSGSQETQYF. Filled out from reference TRBV25-1 and TRBJ2-5, the complete variable domain reads EADIYQTPRYLVIGTGKKITLECSQTMGHDKMYWYQQDPGMELHLIHYSYGVNSTEKGDLSSESTVSRIRTEHFPLTLESARPSHTSQYLCASSVGTSGSQETQYFGPGTRLLVL.

This clonotype was detected many times. CDR3 amino acids: CASSLSGGLDEQFF. Written as DNA, the CDR3 is TGCGCCAGCAGCTTGTCAGGGGGCTTGGATGAGCAGTTCTTC. The rearrangement joins TRBV5-1 to TRBJ2-1; 8 nucleotides align to TRBD1. The junction had 5 bases not matched to a gene; V was cut back by 1 base and J by 8 bases. Germline-derived CDR1 and CDR2 are SGHRS and YFSETQ. This CDR3 region has 14 residues.

This clonotype has just one count. The chain carries TRBV30 and TRBJ1-1; D unresolved. V lost 7 bases and J lost 0, with 9 bases in between. The CDR3 spans 12 residues. CDR1 and CDR2 (germline): GTSNPN, SVGIG (reference sequence). The CDR3 sequence is CASTRVNTEAFF. CDR3 DNA sequence: TGTGCCTCCACCCGGGTGAACACTGAAGCTTTCTTT.